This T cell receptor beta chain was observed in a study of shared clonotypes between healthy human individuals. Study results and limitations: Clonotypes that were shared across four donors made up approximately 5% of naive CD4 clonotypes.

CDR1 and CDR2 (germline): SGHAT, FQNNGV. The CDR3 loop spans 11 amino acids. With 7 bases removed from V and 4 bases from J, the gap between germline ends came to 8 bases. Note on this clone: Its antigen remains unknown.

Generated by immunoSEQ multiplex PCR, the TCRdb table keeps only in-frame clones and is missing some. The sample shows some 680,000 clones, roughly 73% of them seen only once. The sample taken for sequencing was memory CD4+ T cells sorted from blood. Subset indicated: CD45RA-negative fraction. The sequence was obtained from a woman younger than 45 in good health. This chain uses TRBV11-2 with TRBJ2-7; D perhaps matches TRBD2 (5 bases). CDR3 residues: CASTDFYEQYF. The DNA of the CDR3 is TGTGCCAGCACGGACTTTTACGAGCAGTACTTC.